This T cell receptor (beta chain) was captured in a study of T-cell memory formation after mild COVID-19. Across the study: In these data, TCR clusters were largely donor specific. Study findings and constraints: Clonal second-wave expansions that peaked on day 37 had unconfirmed SARS-CoV-2 specificity.

TCRdb called the 5' RACE reads again in MiXCR, with one record for every CDR3 protein. The table lists approximately 40,000 distinct CDR3 sequences, roughly 10% of them singletons. This clonotype was picked up a small number of times. The antigen is undetermined. The source of this sequence is a man aged 18 to 29 who had mild COVID-19 (a few samples of this study predate the infection). Cell type and time point are not known. The sample was PBMCs or a T cell subset sorted from them (not recorded which).

The CDR3 loop is CASSLRTSGGQETQYF. CDR3 nucleotide sequence: TGCGCCAGCAGCCTGAGGACTAGCGGGGGTCAAGAGACCCAGTACTTC. V gene TRBV4-1 combines with J gene TRBJ2-5; 13 bases align to TRBD2. The CDR3 is 16 residues long. The germline V gene has CDR1 MGHRA and CDR2 YSYEKL. After removal of 4 bases from V and 2 bases from J, the junction contained 4 bases not matched to a gene.